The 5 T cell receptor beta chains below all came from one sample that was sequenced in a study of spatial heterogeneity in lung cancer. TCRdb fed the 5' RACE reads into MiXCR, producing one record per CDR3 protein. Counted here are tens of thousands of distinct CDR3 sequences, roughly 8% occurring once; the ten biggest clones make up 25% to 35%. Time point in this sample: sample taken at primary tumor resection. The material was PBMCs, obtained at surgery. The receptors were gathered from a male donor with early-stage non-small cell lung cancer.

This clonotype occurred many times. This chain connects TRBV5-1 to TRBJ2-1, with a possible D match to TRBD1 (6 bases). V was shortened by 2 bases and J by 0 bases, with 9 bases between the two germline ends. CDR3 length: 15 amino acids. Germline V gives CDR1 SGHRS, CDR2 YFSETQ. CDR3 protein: CASSLQGSSYNEQFF. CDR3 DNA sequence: TGCGCCAGCAGCTTACAGGGAAGCTCCTACAATGAGCAGTTCTTC.

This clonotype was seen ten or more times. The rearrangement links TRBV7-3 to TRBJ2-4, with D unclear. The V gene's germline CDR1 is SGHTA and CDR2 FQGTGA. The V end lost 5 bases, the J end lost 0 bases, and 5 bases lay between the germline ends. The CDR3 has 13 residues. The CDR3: CASSQTAKNIQYF. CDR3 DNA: TGTGCCAGCAGCCAGACAGCCAAAAACATTCAGTACTTC.

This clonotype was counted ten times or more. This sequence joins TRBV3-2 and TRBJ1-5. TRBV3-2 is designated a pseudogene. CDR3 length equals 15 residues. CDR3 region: CASSPRGRGNQPQHF. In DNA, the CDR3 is TGTGCCAGCAGCCCCAGAGGGAGGGGGAATCAGCCCCAGCATTTT.

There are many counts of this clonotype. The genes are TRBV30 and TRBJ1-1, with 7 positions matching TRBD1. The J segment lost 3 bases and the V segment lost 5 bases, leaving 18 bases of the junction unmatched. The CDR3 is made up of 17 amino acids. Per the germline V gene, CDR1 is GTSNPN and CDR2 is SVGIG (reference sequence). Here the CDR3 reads CAWETPGEGARDTEAFF. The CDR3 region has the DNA TGTGCCTGGGAGACCCCAGGGGAGGGGGCGCGGGACACTGAAGCTTTCTTT.

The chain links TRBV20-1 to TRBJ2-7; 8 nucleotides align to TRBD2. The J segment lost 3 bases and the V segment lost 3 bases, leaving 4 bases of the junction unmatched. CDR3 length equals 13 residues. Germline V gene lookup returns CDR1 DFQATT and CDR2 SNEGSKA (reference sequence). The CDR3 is CSASGAGGYEQYV. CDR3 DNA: TGCAGTGCTAGTGGGGCGGGGGGCTACGAGCAGTACGTC.